Each of the 23 T cell receptor beta chains below was sequenced from the same sample in a study of T cells in Graves' hyperthyroidism and ophthalmopathy. What was amplified from RNA transcripts were TCR beta CDR3 regions. In the first-round RT-PCR of the TCR CDR3, the HTBI primer set was used. MiXCR was run by TCRdb on the multiplex PCR reads, yielding one entry per CDR3 protein. In the table there are 450,000 to 650,000 distinct CDR3 sequences, 14% of which are singletons. The sample consisted of blood. These receptors all stem from a woman between 18 and 29 years old with Graves' ophthalmopathy.

This clonotype was detected many times. The chain is built from TRBV4-1 and TRBJ2-7; TRBD1 matches 7 bases. From germline, CDR1 is MGHRA and CDR2 YSYEKL. The V gene end was trimmed by 2 bases and the J gene end by 0 bases; junction bases not matched to a gene: 10. The CDR3 loop spans 17 amino acids. The CDR3 protein is CASSQRQGDPSSYEQYF. The CDR3, as DNA: TGCGCCAGCAGCCAAAGACAGGGTGATCCCTCCTCCTACGAGCAGTACTTC.

This clonotype was counted at least ten times. J is TRBJ1-1 and V is TRBV29-1; TRBD1 agrees at 7 bases. CDR1 is SQVTM, CDR2 ANQGSEA, per germline. Trimming took 1 base from V and 7 from J; bases not matched to a gene: 3. CDR3 length: 12 amino acids. Written as DNA, the CDR3 is TGCAGCGTTGAAGGCGACAGGGATGAAGCTTTCTTT. This translates into CSVEGDRDEAFF.

The chain employs TRBV11-2 and TRBJ2-1; 10 bases fit TRBD2. This CDR3 spans 15 amino acids. Germline loops: CDR1 SGHAT, CDR2 FQNNGV. V was pared by 0 bases and J by 6 bases, with 2 bases of the junction left unmatched. The CDR3 loop is CASSLEASGGNEQFF. The CDR3 bases are TGTGCCAGCAGCTTAGAGGCTAGCGGGGGCAATGAGCAGTTCTTC.

In this sample, this clonotype turned up many times. The chain links TRBV4-3 to TRBJ2-1; D remains ambiguous. Germline CDR1 LGHNA, CDR2 YSLEER. The CDR3 contains 16 residues. The V end was cut by 5 bases, the J end by 5 bases, with 19 bases between. DNA for the CDR3: TGCGCCAGCAGCTGGGTCTCACCCCCCGAGGACAATGAGCAGTTCTTC. Residues: CASSWVSPPEDNEQFF.

This clonotype has at least ten counts. The V call is TRBV7-3, the J call TRBJ2-1; TRBD1 aligns across 11 bases. Trimming took 5 bases from V and 4 from J; bases not matched to a gene: 4. Per the germline V gene, CDR1 is SGHTA and CDR2 is FQGTGA. The CDR3 contains 15 residues. The CDR3 spells CASSHGQGAYNEQFF. The CDR3 nucleotides are TGTGCCAGCAGCCACGGACAGGGGGCATACAATGAGCAGTTCTTC.

This clonotype was recorded at least ten times. The chain employs TRBV27 and TRBJ2-3; D may be TRBD1 or TRBD2 (5 bases each). The germline V gene encodes CDR1 MNHEY and CDR2 SMNVEV (reference sequence). The CDR3 is 15 residues long. Trimming stripped 3 bases from V and 1 base from J, with 11 bases between. CDR3 amino acids: CASSFGDRRTDTQYF. In nucleotides, the CDR3 is TGTGCCAGCAGTTTTGGGGACCGCCGCACAGATACGCAGTATTTT.

This clonotype has at least ten counts. The rearrangement joins TRBV2 to TRBJ2-2; possibly TRBD2 for D (6 bases). V was shortened by 7 bases and J by 2 bases, with 11 bases between the two germline ends. From germline, CDR1 is SNHLY and CDR2 FYNNEI. The CDR3 is 14 residues long. CDR3 coding DNA: TGTGCCAGCACAGGGCGGGGCAACACCGGGGAGCTGTTTTTT. This sequence encodes CASTGRGNTGELFF.

This clonotype was seen ten or more times. The chain is built from TRBV7-2 and TRBJ2-7; D perhaps matches TRBD2 (6 bases). This CDR3 region has 15 residues. Germline-derived CDR1 and CDR2 are SGHTA and FQGNSA. The V and J ends lost 3 bases and 2 bases respectively, with 14 bases between them. CDR3 region: CASSFGGRGAYEQYF. CDR3 sequence (DNA): TGTGCCAGCAGCTTCGGGGGTCGGGGTGCCTACGAGCAGTACTTC.

This clonotype was seen repeatedly, ten times or more. The chain couples TRBV6-2 or TRBV6-3 to TRBJ2-5; 9 positions agree with TRBD2. Germline V gene sequence: CDR1 MNHEY, CDR2 SVGEGT. The CDR3 runs 16 residues. V dropped 2 bases and J dropped 5; count of bases not matched to a gene: 9. The CDR3 protein is CASSYDGGRALETQYF. CDR3 in DNA: TGTGCCAGCAGTTACGACGGCGGGAGGGCCCTGGAGACCCAGTACTTC.

Worth noting for this clonotype: Its ends do not fully match the called genes, so a read error is possible. The rearrangement uses TRBV30 and TRBJ2-7; D is unresolved. The CDR3 covers 12 residues. Germline values: CDR1 GTSNPN, CDR2 SVGIG (reference sequence). CDR3 sequence: CAWSLVGYERYF. The CDR3 bases are TGTGCCTGGAGTTTAGTGGGTTACGAGCGGTACTTC.

This clonotype was seen many times. The chain carries TRBV28 and TRBJ2-5; TRBD1 matches at 8 bases. CDR1 is MDHEN, CDR2 SYDVKM, per germline. V gave up 5 bases and J gave up 2 bases; unmatched junction bases: 4. The CDR3 loop spans 14 amino acids. The CDR3: CASSPDREQETQYF. CDR3 DNA: TGTGCCAGCAGTCCGGACAGGGAACAAGAGACCCAGTACTTC.

This clonotype was recorded at least ten times. A much larger clone differs by one base, so this may be a read error. The chain recombines TRBV11-3 with TRBJ2-7; a weak D match, TRBD1 (6 bases). Per the germline V gene, CDR1 is SGHNT and CDR2 is YENEEA. The ends were cut back, 4 bases at V and 2 bases at J, with 9 bases in the middle. This CDR3 spans 13 amino acids. CDR3 coding DNA: TGTGCCAGCAGCTCCGGGACACCCTACGAGCAGTACTTC. Protein sequence: CASSSGTPYEQYF.

This clonotype was observed at least ten times. The chain couples TRBV28 to TRBJ2-3, with a weak D call TRBD1 (6 bases). The CDR3 is made up of 17 amino acids. V was pared by 6 bases and J by 2 bases, with 21 bases between. The germline V gene has CDR1 MDHEN and CDR2 SYDVKM. CDR3 protein: CASRPTTGKGFTDTQYF. In nucleotides, the CDR3 is TGTGCCAGCAGACCTACAACAGGGAAGGGCTTCACAGATACGCAGTATTTT.

This clonotype was detected many times. This rearrangement joins TRBV18 to TRBJ2-7; 7 nucleotides agree with TRBD2. Germline CDR1 reads KGHSH; CDR2 reads LQKENI. The junction had 6 bases not matched to a gene; V was cut back by 3 bases and J by 4 bases. This CDR3 contains 14 residues. DNA for the CDR3: TGTGCCAGCTCACCTGGTGCTAGCGGTTACGAGCAGTACTTC. This gives the protein CASSPGASGYEQYF.

The sample holds many counts of this clonotype. The gene calls are TRBV30 and TRBJ2-1, with no clear D. The length of the CDR3 is 12 residues. Trimming shortened V by 2 bases and J by 6 bases, and 8 bases separated the two germline ends. Germline V gives CDR1 GTSNPN, CDR2 SVGIG (reference sequence). Here the CDR3 reads CAWSSAVNEQFF. The CDR3 DNA reads TGTGCCTGGAGTTCGGCAGTCAATGAGCAGTTCTTC.

Ten or more counts support this clonotype. The chain carries TRBV24-1 and TRBJ2-1; weak D call: TRBD2 (5 bases). This CDR3 spans 11 amino acids. Germline loops: CDR1 KGHDR, CDR2 SFDVKD. V shed 7 bases and J shed 9 bases, with 9 bases lying between them. The CDR3 nucleotides read TGTGCCACCAGATCGGAGGTTGAGCAGTTCTTC. Its protein product is CATRSEVEQFF.

This clonotype has ten or more counts. The V call is TRBV27, the J call TRBJ2-3; D is ambiguous. The CDR3 consists of 15 residues. The V gene's germline CDR1 is MNHEY and CDR2 SMNVEV (reference sequence). Trimming shortened V by 5 bases and J by 0 bases, and 12 bases separated the two germline ends. The CDR3 loop is CASSPNSYSTDTQYF. The DNA for the CDR3 is TGTGCCAGCAGTCCAAATTCCTACAGCACAGATACGCAGTATTTT.

This clonotype was detected many times. The chain carries TRBV6-2 or TRBV6-3 and TRBJ2-1; 9 nucleotides align to TRBD2. The V gene's germline CDR1 is MNHEY and CDR2 SVGEGT. The J segment lost 7 bases and the V segment lost 8 bases, leaving 21 bases of the junction unmatched. This CDR3 region has 18 residues. In nucleotides, the CDR3 is TGTGCCAGCTATAAGGGGGGACCGACCGGGACTAGCAAGAATGAGCAGTTCTTC. This translates into CASYKGGPTGTSKNEQFF.

At least ten counts were recorded for this clonotype. The gene calls are TRBV2 and TRBJ1-2; D perhaps matches TRBD1 (6 bases). The length of the CDR3 is 14 residues. Looked up from germline, CDR1 is SNHLY and CDR2 is FYNNEI. V lost 5 bases, J lost 2 bases, and 12 bases lay in between. In nucleotides, the CDR3 is TGTGCCAGCAGTCAGGGGAGGGGGAACTATGGCTACACCTTC. It codes for CASSQGRGNYGYTF.

This clonotype was picked up many times. The genes are TRBV27 and TRBJ2-1; 7 bases are shared with TRBD2. Germline V gene data show CDR1 as MNHEY and CDR2 as SMNVEV (reference sequence). The V and J ends lost 2 bases and 12 bases, in that order; junction bases with no gene match: 13. There are 15 residues in the CDR3. In DNA form, the CDR3 reads TGTGCCAGCAGTTTAAATCCGGCTAGCGGAATGACGCAGTTCTTC. Its protein product is CASSLNPASGMTQFF.

The chain links TRBV5-1 to TRBJ1-5; the D gene is possibly TRBD1 (5 bases). The CDR3 covers 17 residues. V was trimmed by 0 bases and J by 0 bases, leaving 13 bases between them. CDR1 is SGHRS and CDR2 is YFSETQ in the germline V gene. This CDR3 is CASSLGQLWYSNQPQHF. In nucleotides, the CDR3 is TGCGCCAGCAGCTTGGGACAGCTATGGTATAGCAATCAGCCCCAGCATTTT. Full variable domain (missing parts from reference TRBV5-1 and TRBJ1-5): KAGVTQTPRYLIKTRGQQVTLSCSPISGHRSVSWYQQTPGQGLQFLFEYFSETQRNKGNFPGRFSGRQFSNSRSEMNVSTLELGDSALYLCASSLGQLWYSNQPQHFGDGTRLSIL.

Many counts were recorded for this clonotype. J is TRBJ2-1 and V is TRBV5-1; a weak D match, TRBD2 (6 bases). V shed 4 bases and J shed 4 bases, with 18 bases lying between them. This CDR3 is 16 amino acids long. Germline CDR1 SGHRS, CDR2 YFSETQ. CDR3 DNA sequence: TGCGCCAGCAGCCCGGAGGGGAACTACTATTACAATGAGCAGTTCTTC. Translated: CASSPEGNYYYNEQFF.

V usage is TRBV6-1 and J usage is TRBJ1-5, with a tentative D call TRBD1 (5 bases). V was trimmed by 6 bases and J by 5 bases, leaving 17 bases between them. This CDR3 has 15 residues. Germline V gene data show CDR1 as MNHNS and CDR2 as SASEGT. The CDR3 spells CASRPSTDLYQPQHF. The CDR3 nucleotides read TGTGCCAGCAGACCTTCGACAGACCTTTATCAGCCCCAGCATTTT.